This TCR beta chain appears in the sequencing data of a study of sequential checkpoint blockade in melanoma. The wider study: First-line arms were nivolumab then ipilimumab, or the reverse, randomized 1:1. Each arm's sequence ended with maintenance nivolumab.

V was shortened by 5 bases and J by 1 base, with 12 bases between the two germline ends. The CDR3 sequence is 15 residues long. Per the germline V gene, CDR1 is SEHNR and CDR2 is FQNEAQ (reference sequence). As for treatment: randomized to nivolumab then ipilimumab (arm A) or the reverse (arm B). From thawed PBMCs, live CD3+CD8+ cells negative for CD19 and CD56 were sorted. Sequencing was performed with immunoSEQ multiplex PCR; in TCRdb, only in-frame clones are kept and a portion is missing. The sample yields thousands of clones, approximately 72% seen once. The clonotype originates from a human donor with melanoma. This specimen was CD8+ T cells sorted from blood (inferred from file names), taken from a patient given nivolumab and ipilimumab in sequence. The V gene is TRBV7-9, the J gene TRBJ2-1; maybe TRBD2 (5 bases). The CDR3 protein is CASSRSGYSYNEQFF. CDR3 in DNA: TGTGCCAGCAGCCGAAGCGGATATTCCTACAATGAGCAGTTCTTC.